The present T cell receptor beta chain was sequenced within a study of blood T cell repertoires in COVID-19. Study in general: Collection of acute and convalescent COVID-19 samples took place in the United States, Italy and Spain. The cDNA or gDNA used as material had been derived from T cells, B-cell-depleted T cells, or PBMCs.

Germline CDR1 reads SGHRS; CDR2 reads YFSETQ. The CDR3 is made up of 15 amino acids. After removal of 4 bases from V and 5 bases from J, the junction contained 8 bases not matched to a gene. As handled by the study authors: Cell counts per sample came from amplifying reference gene primers. Profiled with immunoSEQ multiplex PCR; TCRdb holds only in-frame clones, not every one. The V and J calls and clone size come from that table; D and trimming were worked out from the DNA. The profile shows about 160,000 clones, approximately 80% of them singletons. The material sequenced was peripheral blood. This chain uses TRBV5-1 with TRBJ2-5; 10 nucleotides match TRBD1. This clonotype was obtained from a man between 65 and 85 years old who had recovered from COVID-19. CDR3 DNA sequence: TGCGCCAGCAGCCGGCGGGGACAGGGGATGGAGACCCAGTACTTC. This translates into CASSRRGQGMETQYF.